This TCR beta chain was captured by sequencing in a study of blood T cell repertoires in COVID-19. Study-wide context: PBMCs, B-cell-depleted T cells, or T cells were the source of the cDNA or gDNA that made up the material.

Sequenced by immunoSEQ multiplex PCR; TCRdb stores in-frame clones only, minus some. The table has 20,000 to 25,000 clones, 70% to 90% seen once; the top ten hold 6%. This clone was picked up one time. The germline gives CDR1 SEHNR, CDR2 FQNEAQ (reference sequence). CDR3 length: 14 residues. V dropped 5 bases and J dropped 4; count of bases not matched to a gene: 4. The sample consisted of peripheral blood. This receptor was taken from a human donor in a cohort sampled during active COVID-19. The chain couples TRBV7-9 to TRBJ2-1; 8 bases map to TRBD1. The CDR3 nucleotides read TGTGCCAGCAGCCTCCGGACAGGGTACAATGAGCAGTTCTTC. Amino acid sequence: CASSLRTGYNEQFF.